The 12 T cell receptor beta chains given below trace back to one sample, sequenced in a study of shared clonotypes between healthy human individuals. Only in-frame clones appear in the TCRdb table, and some are missing; sequencing was by immunoSEQ multiplex PCR. The data contain 2 million to 2.5 million clones, roughly 95% of them singletons. The sequenced material came from naive CD4+ T cells sorted from blood. Described subset: CD45RA+ positively selected. These receptors all stem from a man younger than 35 in good health.

The rearrangement uses TRBV5-6 and TRBJ2-7; D unclear. Per the germline V gene, CDR1 is SGHDT and CDR2 is YYEEEE. The V and J ends lost 4 bases and 4 bases respectively, with 15 bases between them. CDR3 length: 14 residues. The CDR3 sequence is CASSPTDTGYEQYF. CDR3 nucleotides: TGTGCCAGCAGCCCGACCGATACCGGGTACGAGCAGTACTTC.

The rearrangement joins TRBV28 to TRBJ2-7; perhaps TRBD2 as D (5 bases). This CDR3 spans 13 amino acids. The germline gives CDR1 MDHEN, CDR2 SYDVKM. V was cut by 5 bases and J by 1 base, with 9 bases left in between. The CDR3 DNA reads TGTGCCAGCAGTATCCCGGGGTCCTACGAGCAGTACTTC. Its translation is CASSIPGSYEQYF.

The V call is TRBV7-8, the J call TRBJ2-7; 8 bases agree with TRBD1. CDR1 is SGHVS, CDR2 FQNEAQ, per germline. V lost 4 bases to trimming and J lost 2 bases; unmatched junction nucleotides: 4. The length of the CDR3 is 14 residues. The CDR3 is CASSSGTGAYEQYF. The CDR3 nucleotides are TGTGCCAGCAGCTCCGGGACAGGCGCCTACGAGCAGTACTTC.

The rearrangement links TRBV6-5 to TRBJ1-5, with D perhaps matching TRBD1 (5 bases). Germline CDR1 reads MNHEY; CDR2 reads SVGAGI. V was clipped by 5 bases and J by 6 bases, with 14 bases between them. The CDR3 is 14 residues long. This CDR3 reads CASSPLGGGQPQHF. In nucleotides, the CDR3 is TGTGCCAGCAGTCCACTGGGGGGGGGTCAGCCCCAGCATTTT.

This sequence joins TRBV14 and TRBJ2-1, with D perhaps TRBD1 (5 bases). This CDR3 is 14 amino acids long. Deletions cut 0 bases from V and 9 bases from J, with 12 bases between. CDR1 is SGHDN and CDR2 is FVKESK in the germline V gene. CDR3 DNA: TGTGCCAGCAGCCAAGAAAGTATCCAGGGTGAGCAGTTCTTC. Translated, it gives CASSQESIQGEQFF.

The chain recombines TRBV10-2 with TRBJ2-7; 13 bases line up with TRBD2. The V and J ends lost 6 bases and 4 bases, in that order; junction bases with no gene match: 3. The CDR3 totals 14 residues. Looked up from germline, CDR1 is WSHSY and CDR2 is SAAADI. The CDR3, as DNA: TGCGCCAGCAGCCGGACTAGCGGGAGATACGAGCAGTACTTC. Residues: CASSRTSGRYEQYF.

The CDR3 DNA follows: TGTGCCAGCAGTGCCTCACGGACCCCCGGGAGTAGCAATCAGCCCCAGCATTTT. Its protein is CASSASRTPGSSNQPQHF. The rearrangement joins TRBV2 to TRBJ1-5; D remains ambiguous. The V and J ends lost 4 bases and 0 bases respectively, with 19 bases between them. The CDR3 is 18 residues long. The germline gives CDR1 SNHLY, CDR2 FYNNEI.

The rearrangement uses TRBV19 and TRBJ1-1, with D perhaps matching TRBD1 (5 bases). Germline CDR1 and CDR2: LNHDA and SQIVND (reference sequence). CDR3 length equals 14 residues. Trimming pared 7 bases from V and 1 base from J, leaving 13 bases between. As DNA, the CDR3 is TGTGCCAGTAATATGGGGGATAAGAACACTGAAGCTTTCTTT. It encodes CASNMGDKNTEAFF.

This clone turned up a few times. The chain employs TRBV30 and TRBJ2-3; the D gene is possibly TRBD2 (5 bases). Trimming shortened V by 3 bases and J by 6 bases, and 10 bases separated the two germline ends. This CDR3 has 12 amino acids. Germline CDR1 is GTSNPN and CDR2 is SVGIG (reference sequence). For the CDR3, the DNA is TGTGCCTGGAGCGACTACTCGGATACGCAGTATTTT. Translated: CAWSDYSDTQYF.

This chain connects TRBV7-2 to TRBJ2-6; a possible D gene is TRBD1 (6 bases). CDR3 length: 18 amino acids. V dropped 3 bases and J dropped 0 bases, with 15 bases sitting between them. In germline, CDR1 is SGHTA, CDR2 FQGNSA. In nucleotides, the CDR3 is TGTGCCAGCAGCTTTCACCTGGACAGCCGCTCTGGGGCCAACGTCCTGACTTTC. Amino acid sequence: CASSFHLDSRSGANVLTF.

This chain connects TRBV4-2 to TRBJ1-1; no definite D call. V was pared by 1 base and J by 4 bases, with 10 bases between. Looked up from germline, CDR1 is LGHNA and CDR2 is YNFKEQ. CDR3 length equals 14 residues. The CDR3 DNA follows: TGTGCCAGCAGCCAAGGTACAGTGACCACTGAAGCTTTCTTT. It is translated as CASSQGTVTTEAFF.

As concerns this clone: In the same sample, other DNA sequences code for this CDR3. The chain carries TRBV6-6 and TRBJ2-7; TRBD1 matches at 7 bases. Germline V CDR1 and CDR2: MNHNY, SVGAGI (reference sequence). The CDR3 contains 13 residues. V lost 2 bases to trimming and J lost 2 bases; unmatched junction nucleotides: 0. The CDR3 is CASSYDRAYEQYF. The CDR3 DNA follows: TGTGCCAGCAGTTACGACAGGGCCTACGAGCAGTACTTC.